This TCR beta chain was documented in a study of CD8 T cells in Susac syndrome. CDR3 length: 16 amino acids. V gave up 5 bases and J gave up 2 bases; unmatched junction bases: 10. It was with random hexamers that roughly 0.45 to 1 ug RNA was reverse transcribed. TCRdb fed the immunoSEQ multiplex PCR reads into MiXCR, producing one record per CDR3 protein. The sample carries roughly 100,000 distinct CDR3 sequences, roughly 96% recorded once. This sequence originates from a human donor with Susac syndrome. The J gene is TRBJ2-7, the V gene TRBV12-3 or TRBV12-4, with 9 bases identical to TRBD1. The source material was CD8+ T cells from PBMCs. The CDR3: CASSDPHRGPTYEQYF. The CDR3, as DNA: TGTGCCAGCAGTGACCCTCACAGGGGGCCCACCTACGAGCAGTACTTC.